These 17 T cell receptor gamma chains came from one sample sequenced in a study of gamma-delta chains in newborns, infants, children. TCRdb re-identified clones in the reads via CATT. The sample contains some 550 gamma-chain clones, roughly 48% of which appear only once. The sequenced sample consisted of blood. Receptors were obtained from a child who was a newborn, infant or young child, either healthy, febrile or measles-vaccinated (not recorded which).

A word on this clone: This likely stems from a read error, as it lies one base from a far larger clone. The V call is TRGV8, the J call TRGJ1 or TRGJ2. TCRdb carries no J gene annotation; the J gene was assigned here by matching the DNA with germline. The trim removed 2 bases at V and 0 bases at J, leaving 4 bases unmatched. The CDR3 length is 14 residues. The germline gives CDR1 VENAVY, CDR2 YDSYNSRV. The CDR3 region is CATWDMKNYYKKLF. The CDR3 DNA sequence: TGTGCCACCTGGGATATGAAGAATTATTATAAGAAACTCTTT.

The rearrangement uses TRGV4 and TRGJ1 or TRGJ2. Matching the DNA to germline supplied the J gene, which TCRdb does not give. The V and J ends lost 1 base and 3 bases, in that order; junction bases with no gene match: 6. The germline gives CDR1 EGSTGY, CDR2 YDSYTSSV. The CDR3 extends over 14 amino acids. This CDR3 reads CATWDGPIYYKKLF. In DNA form, the CDR3 reads TGTGCCACCTGGGATGGCCCCATTTATTATAAGAAACTCTTT.

This clone came up a few times. A much larger clone differs by one base, so this may be a read error. The CDR3 bases are TGTGCCACCTGGGATGTGTGGGATTATAAGAAACTCTTT. Translated: CATWDVWDYKKLF. The chain couples TRGV4 to TRGJ1 or TRGJ2. Germline CDR1 is EGSTGY and CDR2 is YDSYTSSV. This CDR3 is 13 amino acids long. After removal of 2 bases from V and 5 bases from J, the junction contained 6 bases not matched to a gene.

The V segment is TRGV9, and no J call was made. Germline CDR1 GITISATS, CDR2 ISYDGTV (reference sequence). This CDR3 has 13 amino acids. CDR3 DNA sequence: TGTGCCTTGTGGGACTGGAATAATAAAAACAAACTATTT. Translation gives CALWDWNNKNKLF.

By frequency in the sample, this clone is large. The J gene is TRGJ1 or TRGJ2, the V gene TRGV8. TCRdb supplies no J gene; here it was assigned by aligning the nucleotide sequence to germline. Germline-derived CDR1 and CDR2 are VENAVY and YDSYNSRV. The CDR3 is 15 residues long. After removal of 2 bases from V and 1 base from J, the junction contained 8 bases not matched to a gene. The CDR3 sequence: CATWDKSSNYYKKLF. The CDR3 DNA is TGTGCCACCTGGGATAAATCCTCTAATTATTATAAGAAACTCTTT.

This clone is categorized as large. Other DNA sequences in the sample encode the same CDR3. The rearrangement uses TRGV9 and TRGJP. TCRdb carries no J gene annotation; the J gene was assigned here by matching the DNA with germline. CDR3 length: 15 residues. The V and J ends lost 4 bases and 5 bases, in that order; junction bases with no gene match: 2. The germline V gene has CDR1 GITISATS and CDR2 ISYDGTV (reference sequence). CDR3 coding DNA: TGTGCCTTGTGGGAAGAAGAGTTGGGCAAAAAAATCAAGGTATTT. Its translation: CALWEEELGKKIKVF.

In the case of this clone: Possible read error: a much larger clone is one base away. The rearrangement uses TRGV9 and TRGJP. The J gene was not available in TCRdb and was assigned here by matching the DNA to germline segments. Germline V gives CDR1 GITISATS, CDR2 ISYDGTV (reference sequence). The CDR3 covers 17 residues. The CDR3 DNA sequence: TGTGCCTCGTGGGAGGCGACTCAAGAGTTGGGCAAAAAAATCAAGGTATTT. This encodes CASWEATQELGKKIKVF.

A remark on this clone: This may arise from a read error, as a much more abundant clone is one base away. This chain links TRGV9 with TRGJP. TCRdb is silent on the J gene; assignment here came from matching the DNA to germline. The germline V gene encodes CDR1 GITISATS and CDR2 ISYDGTV (reference sequence). This CDR3 has 17 amino acids. Here the CDR3 DNA reads TGTGCCTTGTGGGAGGTGCAGGTGGAGTTGGGCAGAAAAATCAAGGTATTT. It yields the protein CALWEVQVELGRKIKVF.

This clone is large (0.1 to 1%) in the sample. The chain uses TRGV4 and TRGJP1. The length of the CDR3 is 13 residues. Germline V gene data show CDR1 as EGSTGY and CDR2 as YDSYTSSV. The trim removed 3 bases at V and 2 bases at J, leaving 0 bases unmatched. The CDR3 region has the DNA TGTGCCACCTGGGATACCACTGGTTGGTTCAAGATATTT. This gives the protein CATWDTTGWFKIF.

This clone showed up just a few times. This sequence joins TRGV9 and TRGJP. Germline matching of the DNA provided the J gene here, since TCRdb leaves it blank. CDR1 GITISATS and CDR2 ISYDGTV come from the germline V gene (reference sequence). The V gene end was trimmed by 3 bases and the J gene end by 4 bases; junction bases not matched to a gene: 6. The CDR3 runs to 17 residues. The CDR3 sequence: CALWESKQELGKKIKVF. For the CDR3, the DNA is TGTGCCTTGTGGGAGAGCAAACAAGAGTTGGGCAAAAAAATCAAGGTATTT.

This sequence joins TRGV9 and TRGJ1 or TRGJ2. This CDR3 region has 12 residues. The V and J ends lost 4 bases and 1 base, in that order; junction bases with no gene match: 1. Germline V gives CDR1 GITISATS, CDR2 ISYDGTV (reference sequence). For the CDR3, the DNA is TGTGCCTTGTGGGAAAATTATTATAAGAAACTCTTT. This sequence encodes CALWENYYKKLF.

To note about this clone: A read error likely explains this, since a far larger clone differs by one base. Distinct nucleotide sequences in the sample also encode this CDR3. The J gene was not called, though the V gene is TRGV9. The CDR3 contains 14 residues. Germline V gene sequence: CDR1 GITISATS, CDR2 ISYDGTV (reference sequence). This CDR3 reads CALWQELGKKIKVF. The CDR3 DNA sequence: TGTGCCTTGTGGCAGGAGTTGGGCAAAAAAATTAAGGTATTT.

Concerning this clone itself: At one end the junction does not follow the germline gene, possibly because of a read error. The chain carries TRGV4 and TRGJP2. Since TCRdb gives no J gene, matching the DNA to germline was used here to assign it. The CDR3 runs to 17 residues. Germline-derived CDR1 and CDR2 are EGSTGY and YDSYTSSV. In nucleotides, the CDR3 is TGTGCCACCTGGGATCCCCCCGGGCATAGTAGTGATAGGATCAAGACGTTT. Translation gives CATWDPPGHSSDRIKTF.

In its sample, this clone is large (0.1 to 1%). A far larger clone is one nucleotide away, so this likely arose from a read error. This sample also contains other DNA sequences that code for the same CDR3. The chain has TRGV9 and TRGJP. The J gene comes from matching the DNA to germline here; TCRdb lacks it. In germline, CDR1 is GITISATS, CDR2 ISYDGTV (reference sequence). The junction had 1 base not matched to a gene; V was cut back by 1 base and J by 4 bases. This CDR3 is built from 16 residues. CDR3 coding DNA: TGTGCCTTGTGGGAGGTACAAGAGTTGGGCAAAAAAATCAAGGTATTT. It is translated as CALWEVQELGKKIKVF.

This clone has more than one count but fewer than ten. Possible read error: a much larger clone is one base away. This rearrangement joins TRGV9 to TRGJ1 or TRGJ2. The V gene's germline CDR1 is GITISATS and CDR2 ISYDGTV (reference sequence). The length of the CDR3 is 12 residues. The CDR3 region is CALCEVQYKKLF. DNA of the CDR3: TGTGCCTTGTGTGAGGTGCAATATAAGAAACTCTTT.

Turning to this clone: Distinct nucleotide sequences in the sample also encode this CDR3. This sequence joins TRGV9 and TRGJP. In the absence of a J gene in TCRdb, the DNA was matched to germline to assign it here. J was trimmed by 4 bases and V by 2 bases; bases with no gene match: 5. CDR3 size: 17 residues. Germline V CDR1 and CDR2: GITISATS, ISYDGTV (reference sequence). The CDR3 nucleotides read TGTGCCTTGTGGGAGGCACCACAAGAGTTGGGCAAAAAAATCAAGGTATTT. Its protein product is CALWEAPQELGKKIKVF.

This chain joins TRGV4 and TRGJ1 or TRGJ2. Germline matching of the DNA provided the J gene here, since TCRdb leaves it blank. Trimming at V came to 0 bases and at J to 7 bases, leaving 9 bases not matched to a gene. The CDR3 totals 14 residues. The V gene's germline CDR1 is EGSTGY and CDR2 YDSYTSSV. The CDR3 region is CATWDGHSGYKKLF. The CDR3 region has the DNA TGTGCCACCTGGGATGGGCATTCCGGATATAAGAAACTCTTT.